This TCR beta chain was sequenced for a study of shared clonotypes between healthy human individuals. CD8 memory was a combination that joined CD45RO+ cells with CCR7-negative CD45RA+ TemRA cells. Repertoires were generated with immunoSEQ multiplex PCR, while TCRdb's copy carries only in-frame clones and drops some. The table has about 120,000 clones, under 70% seen once. Findings and caveats of the study: When naive CD4 clonotypes were compared across several donors, 5% to 5.5% were shared.

Concerning this clone: As yet, its antigen is unknown.

The source material was memory CD8+ T cells sorted from blood. Subset in this sample: CD45RO+ cells pooled with CCR7-negative TemRA cells. This sequence originates from a woman in her 30s in good health.

In DNA, the CDR3 is TGTGCCAGCAGCTTGAAGAGCGGGAGTGGGGCCGGGGAGCTGTTTTTT. Encoded protein: CASSLKSGSGAGELFF. The V and J genes are TRBV7-7 and TRBJ2-2, with 8 bases that match TRBD2. Germline loops: CDR1 SSHAT, CDR2 FNYEAQ (reference sequence). The CDR3 totals 16 residues. The ends lost 3 bases at V and 6 bases at J; junction bases unmatched: 9. The full variable domain, rest sourced from reference TRBV7-7 and TRBJ2-2, is GAGVSQSPRYKVTKRGQDVTLRCDPISSHATLYWYQQALGQGPEFLTYFNYEAQPDKSGLPSDRFSAERPEGSISTLTIQRTEQRDSAMYRCASSLKSGSGAGELFFGEGSRLTVL.